These 10 T cell receptor beta chains share one sample of origin, sequenced in a study of T cell responses to AZD1222 COVID-19 vaccine. Clones were read by immunoSEQ multiplex PCR, and TCRdb kept only the in-frame ones, dropping some. The sample has 15,000 to 20,000 clones; 89% are singletons. Source: peripheral blood, taken 28 days after the second AZD1222 dose. The origin of the receptors is an adult who received the AZD1222 COVID-19 vaccine.

The chain employs TRBV28 and TRBJ1-4; D unresolved. The germline V gene encodes CDR1 MDHEN and CDR2 SYDVKM. The CDR3 length is 15 residues. The V end lost 8 bases, the J end lost 0 bases, and 13 bases lay between the germline ends. CDR3 bases: TGTGCCAGCCATTTAGGCGGCACAACTAATGAAAAACTGTTTTTT. Translated: CASHLGGTTNEKLFF.

The rearrangement links TRBV5-1 to TRBJ2-6; the D gene is possibly TRBD1 (5 bases). V shed 4 bases and J shed 0 bases, with 17 bases lying between them. CDR3 size: 18 residues. CDR1 and CDR2 (germline): SGHRS, YFSETQ. This chain's CDR3 is CASSLTTDSRSGANVLTF. CDR3 DNA sequence: TGCGCCAGCAGCCTCACAACCGACAGTCGCTCTGGGGCCAACGTCCTGACTTTC.

V gene TRBV3-1 (or the pseudogene TRBV3-2) combines with J gene TRBJ1-6; D is unclear. The CDR3 sequence is 16 residues long. Trimming removed 4 bases from V and 5 bases from J, with 15 bases in between. Germline lookup yields CDR1 LGHDT and CDR2 YNNKEL (reference sequence). The CDR3 reads CASSLIFLADNSPLHF. For the CDR3, the DNA is TGTGCCAGCAGCCTGATTTTCCTAGCAGATAATTCACCCCTCCACTTT.

This clone has only a few counts. V gene TRBV4-1 combines with J gene TRBJ1-6; TRBD1 might be the D (5 bases). The germline V and J ends were trimmed by 0 bases and 9 bases, with 15 bases remaining between them. The CDR3 is 16 residues long. The germline V gene has CDR1 MGHRA and CDR2 YSYEKL. This CDR3 reads CASSQDLGQGGSPLHF. In DNA form, the CDR3 reads TGCGCCAGCAGCCAAGATCTGGGGCAGGGAGGTTCACCCCTCCACTTT.

V usage is TRBV6-2 or TRBV6-3 and J usage is TRBJ2-5, with 8 positions matching TRBD2. Germline assignment: CDR1 MNHEY and CDR2 SVGEGT. Losses at the gene ends were 0 bases for V and 6 bases for J; bases not matched to a gene: 12. The CDR3 covers 17 residues. The CDR3 reads CASSYSIRRGGVKTQYF. CDR3 bases: TGTGCCAGCAGTTACTCGATTCGTCGGGGGGGCGTTAAGACCCAGTACTTC.

This sequence joins TRBV30 and TRBJ2-1; possible D gene TRBD1, 6 bases. Trimming took off 8 bases at V and 6 bases at J, with 17 bases between the two ends. CDR1 and CDR2 (germline): GTSNPN, SVGIG (reference sequence). The CDR3 extends over 13 amino acids. CDR3: CARRPQGTNEQFF. Written as DNA, the CDR3 is TGTGCCCGCAGACCCCAGGGGACCAATGAGCAGTTCTTC.

The chain joins TRBV10-2 to TRBJ2-2; TRBD2 might be the D (6 bases). The CDR3 is made up of 16 amino acids. Per the germline V gene, CDR1 is WSHSY and CDR2 is SAAADI. V was clipped by 7 bases and J by 3 bases, with 18 bases between them. CDR3 in DNA: TGCGCCAGCACCACTCTCGGGAGAATGGACACCGGGGAGCTGTTTTTT. Residues: CASTTLGRMDTGELFF.

This clone showed up just once. The rearrangement links TRBV20-1 to TRBJ2-1, with D possibly being TRBD2 (6 bases). Germline CDR1 is DFQATT and CDR2 is SNEGSKA (reference sequence). The CDR3 contains 14 residues. V lost 3 bases and J lost 3, with 12 bases in between. The CDR3 region has the DNA TGCAGTGCTAGTTTCGGGAGCGGCTACAATGAGCAGTTCTTC. Translation gives CSASFGSGYNEQFF.

The chain combines TRBV10-3 with TRBJ2-7, with unresolved D. V was trimmed by 5 bases and J by 4 bases, leaving 12 bases between them. There are 13 residues in the CDR3. The germline V gene has CDR1 ENHRY and CDR2 SYGVKD. CDR3 bases: TGTGCCATCAGTTCAGGAGTTGCGTACGAGCAGTACTTC. It translates to CAISSGVAYEQYF.

V usage is TRBV19 and J usage is TRBJ2-7; TRBD2 is a possible D gene (6 bases). V lost 5 bases to trimming and J lost 9 bases, with 17 bases between them. There are 13 residues in the CDR3. Germline-derived CDR1 and CDR2 are LNHDA and SQIVND (reference sequence). The CDR3 DNA is TGTGCCAGTAGTCCGCAGGTGGGGGGAGTGCAGTACGTC. Amino acids: CASSPQVGGVQYV.